The 2 T cell receptor beta chains reported below all come from one sample, sequenced in a study of T cells in Graves' hyperthyroidism and ophthalmopathy. What was amplified from RNA transcripts were TCR beta CDR3 regions. A set of HTBI primers served as the primers for a first-round RT-PCR of the TCR CDR3. TCRdb re-derived calls from the multiplex PCR reads in MiXCR, one entry per CDR3 protein. The sample lists nearly 750,000 distinct CDR3 sequences, under 45% occurring once. Source material: blood. The receptor source for this set is a woman in her 40s with Graves' hyperthyroidism.

The chain carries TRBV24-1 and TRBJ2-7, with 11 bases aligning to TRBD2. Germline-derived CDR1 and CDR2 are KGHDR and SFDVKD. Trimming removed 5 bases from V and 7 bases from J; junction bases left unmatched: 12. The CDR3 is 16 amino acids. The CDR3 sequence: CATSGELAGEGNEQYF. The CDR3 DNA is TGTGCCACCAGTGGCGAACTAGCGGGAGAGGGCAATGAGCAGTACTTC.

In regard to this clonotype: One end of the junction does not line up with germline, which may come from a read error. The chain carries TRBV7-9 and TRBJ2-7; a weak D match, TRBD2 (6 bases). In germline, CDR1 is SEHNR, CDR2 FQNEAQ (reference sequence). The CDR3 covers 15 residues. The CDR3 nucleotides read TGTGCCAGCAGCTTAGGTCGGGAGCCCTCCTACGGGCAGTACTTC. Its protein product is CASSLGREPSYGQYF.